A selection of T cell receptor beta chains follows, all from one sample in a study of cytomegalovirus exposure and HLA in healthy donors. Generated by immunoSEQ multiplex PCR, the TCRdb table keeps only in-frame clones and is missing some. The sample includes 150,000 to 200,000 clones, about 76% seen only once; the top ten take roughly 1.6%. The sample taken for sequencing was PBMCs. The receptors here all came from a woman in her forties or fifties in good health and CMV-seronegative. Both conserved end residues are part of each CDR3. A D gene is named only where the DNA matches it firmly. Part of the rows lack a size; the others show once, few, many or a class for expanded clones.

clone size	V gene	J gene	D gene	CDR3 DNA	CDR3 protein
-	TRBV7-6	TRBJ2-7	TRBD2	TGTGCCAGCAGCTTAGCTCGGGGACTAGCGAATTCCTACGAGCAGTACTTC	CASSLARGLANSYEQYF
-	TRBV13	TRBJ1-5	-	TGTGCCAGCAGCTTAGGGAGTCAGCCCCAGCATTTT	CASSLGSQPQHF
-	TRBV4-2	TRBJ2-3	TRBD1	TGTGCCAGCAGCACCAGACAGGGGGCGAGCACAGATACGCAGTATTTT	CASSTRQGASTDTQYF
-	TRBV23-1	TRBJ2-7	-	TGCGCCAGCAGTCAGGCAGGGGATACCTACGAGCAGTACTTC	CASSQAGDTYEQYF
-	TRBV5-1	TRBJ2-2	TRBD2	TGCGCCGGCTCCAAGGGACTAGCGGGAAACACCGGGGAGCTGTTTTTT	CAGSKGLAGNTGELFF
-	TRBV19	TRBJ1-3	TRBD1	TGTGCCAGTAGTATTATTAGAAGTCGGGACAGCGGGTACTCTGGAAACACCATATATTTT	CASSIIRSRDSGYSGNTIYF
-	TRBV7-9	TRBJ1-2	-	TGTGCCAGCAGCTTGTCGGAGAACTATGGCTACACCTTC	CASSLSENYGYTF
-	TRBV5-8	TRBJ1-1	-	TGTGCCAGCAGCCCGAGGGTTATGAACACTGAAGCTTTCTTT	CASSPRVMNTEAFF
-	TRBV30	TRBJ2-5	-	TGTGCCTGGAGTGGACAGCTCCTCCAAGAGACCCAGTACTTC	CAWSGQLLQETQYF
-	TRBV7-6	TRBJ2-5	TRBD2	TGTGCCAGCAGCCCCGGACTAGCGGGGGGGGAGACCCAGTACTTC	CASSPGLAGGETQYF
-	TRBV19	TRBJ2-7	TRBD1	TGTGCCAGTAGTGTAAACAGGGGTCCTGGCGAGCAGTACTTC	CASSVNRGPGEQYF
-	TRBV7-7	TRBJ2-5	-	TGTGCTAGCAGCCCAGGGGTTTGGGAGACCCAGTACTTC	CASSPGVWETQYF
-	TRBV5-1	TRBJ2-1	TRBD2	TGCGCCAGCAGCTTGGGGTCCAGCGGGAGTCTGAGGAATGAGCAGTTCTTC	CASSLGSSGSLRNEQFF
-	TRBV6-1	TRBJ1-4	TRBD1	TGTGCCAGCAGTGAAGAGGGGGCATACCTGGGAGATATCGAAAAACTGTTTTTT	CASSEEGAYLGDIEKLFF
-	TRBV6-6	TRBJ1-1	-	TGTGCCAGCATCTTGGGGGGGGAGGGCACTGAAGCTTTCTTT	CASILGGEGTEAFF
-	TRBV9	TRBJ1-4	-	TGTGCCAGCAGCGTAGGCGGGGGATCAACTAATGAAAAACTGTTTTTT	CASSVGGGSTNEKLFF
few	TRBV29-1	TRBJ1-2	TRBD1	TGCAGCGCCCGGGGACAGGAAAGTCATGGCTACACCTTC	CSARGQESHGYTF
-	TRBV5-1	TRBJ2-7	TRBD1	TGCGCCAGCAGCAACCCGGGACAGGGGGCAACCTACGAGCAGTACTTC	CASSNPGQGATYEQYF
-	TRBV7-9	TRBJ1-5	-	TGTGCCAGCAGCCATAACAGGGACCATCAGCCCCAGCATTTT	CASSHNRDHQPQHF
-	TRBV7-2	TRBJ2-7	-	TGTGCCAGCAGCTCGCGGATGGACAGCAAATACTACGAGCAGCACTTC	CASSSRMDSKYYEQHF
-	TRBV6-1	TRBJ2-7	-	TGTGCCAGCAGTGGGAGACAGTCCTACGAGCAGTACTTC	CASSGRQSYEQYF
-	TRBV5-1	TRBJ2-5	TRBD2	TGCGCCAGCAGCTTATCCTCGACTAGCGGGGGAGAGACCCAGTACTTC	CASSLSSTSGGETQYF
-	TRBV5-4	TRBJ2-7	TRBD2	TGTGCCAGCAGCTTGGCCGGACTAGCGACCTCCTACGAGCAGTACTTC	CASSLAGLATSYEQYF
-	TRBV28	TRBJ2-7	TRBD2	TGTGCCAGCAGTTTTAACCGGGGGGCTCCGGGGGGGATCTACGAGCAGTACTTC	CASSFNRGAPGGIYEQYF
-	TRBV9	TRBJ2-7	-	TGTGCCAGCAGCGTGGAAGGGGACTGGAATTACGAGCAGTACTTC	CASSVEGDWNYEQYF
few	TRBV2	TRBJ1-1	-	TGTGCCAGTTACGGGGAGAACACTGAAGCTTTCTTT	CASYGENTEAFF
-	TRBV7-9	TRBJ2-7	-	TGTTCCAGCAGCTTACGGTCCTACGAGCAGTACTTC	CSSSLRSYEQYF
-	TRBV6-6	TRBJ1-1	-	TGTGCCAGCAATCTAGGGGAGGGCACTGAAGCTTTCTTT	CASNLGEGTEAFF
-	TRBV11-2	TRBJ2-1	TRBD2	TGTGCCAGCAGCTTAGTAGCGCGGGGGGGCTACAATGAGCAGTTCTTC	CASSLVARGGYNEQFF
-	TRBV28	TRBJ2-1	-	TGTGCCAGCAGTTTATCCAGCGGATACAATGAGCAGTTCTTC	CASSLSSGYNEQFF
-	TRBV19	TRBJ1-1	TRBD1	TGTGCCAGTAGTATCGTCGACAGGGGGCCGAACACTGAAGCTTTCTTT	CASSIVDRGPNTEAFF
-	TRBV5-4	TRBJ2-3	TRBD1	TGTGCCAGCAGCCCCATTTTTCCGGGACAGGGTGTCTCTAGCACAGATACGCAGTATTTT	CASSPIFPGQGVSSTDTQYF
-	TRBV18	TRBJ2-6	TRBD1	TGTGCCAGCTCACCAGCGGACAGGGGGGTTGGGGCCAACGTCCTGACTTTC	CASSPADRGVGANVLTF
-	TRBV6-5	TRBJ1-5	-	TGTGCCAGCAGCCCGAGACAGGAGTATCAGCCCCAGCATTTT	CASSPRQEYQPQHF
once	TRBV6-5	TRBJ2-7	TRBD1	TGTGCCAGCAGTTCCCTAGACAGGGTGCGCTACGAGCAGTACTTC	CASSSLDRVRYEQYF
-	TRBV28	TRBJ2-4	TRBD1	TGTGCCAGCACCCTACAGGGGAAAAACATTCAGTACTTC	CASTLQGKNIQYF
once	TRBV9	TRBJ2-3	TRBD1	TGTGCCAGCACCCGCCCCAAACCTGGACAGGGAACAGATACGCAGTATTTT	CASTRPKPGQGTDTQYF
-	TRBV7-2	TRBJ1-1	-	TGTGCCAGCAGCACAATCGCCAGGAACACTGAAGCTTTCTTT	CASSTIARNTEAFF
-	TRBV6-6	TRBJ2-1	-	TGTGCCAGCAGCCAACCCAGGGAGCAGTTCTTC	CASSQPREQFF
-	TRBV5-8	TRBJ1-4	TRBD1	TGTGCCAGCAGCTTGGACAGGGGGCGTTATGAAAAACTGTTTTTT	CASSLDRGRYEKLFF
many	TRBV7-9	TRBJ1-1	-	TGTGCCAGCAGCTCGGTGGGGGGGGACACTGAAGCTTTCTTT	CASSSVGGDTEAFF
-	TRBV6-1	TRBJ2-7	TRBD1	TGTGCCAGCAGTGAAAGGGGGACAGGCATCGAGCAGTACTTC	CASSERGTGIEQYF
-	TRBV18	TRBJ1-3	-	TGTGCCAGCTCACCGGAGAAAACTGGAAACACCATATATTTT	CASSPEKTGNTIYF
once	TRBV27	TRBJ1-5	-	TGTGCCAGCAGTTTACTAGGAGCTAGCAATCAGCCCCAGCATTTT	CASSLLGASNQPQHF
-	TRBV5-6	TRBJ1-5	TRBD1	TGCGCCAGCAGCCTCCGGACAGGGGGTTCCGGCAATCAGCCCCAGCATTTT	CASSLRTGGSGNQPQHF
-	TRBV19	TRBJ1-1	TRBD1	TGTGCCAGTAGTCCCCGGGACAGGGTGACTGAAGCTTTCTTT	CASSPRDRVTEAFF